This T cell receptor (beta chain) originates from a study of blood T cells in healthy people across ages. General study results and limits: Naive and antigen-experienced cells could not be conclusively compared, given unsorted PBMCs. Among long-lived donors, naive CD4+ cells were more numerous and diversity higher than in aged donors.

Note on this clonotype: Its specificity is not known.

Between the trimmed V and J ends, which lost 6 bases and 0 bases, there was a span of 12 bases. This CDR3 comprises 15 residues. Germline CDR1 reads LGHDT; CDR2 reads YNNKEL (reference sequence). The authors ran a second PCR of about 6 to 11 cycles using a sample-barcoded 5' primer and a J-beta primer mix. MiXCR, run by TCRdb on the 5' RACE reads, gives a single entry per CDR3 protein. The repertoire holds 700,000 to 1,000,000 distinct CDR3 sequences, with around two fifths as singletons. PBMCs, at least 7 million per sample, were isolated. The chain uses TRBV3-1 and TRBJ2-1; no clear D gene. This receptor was obtained from a man aged 55 to 70 in good health. The sequencing sample was made of blood. The CDR3 DNA reads TGTGCCAGCAGTCCAGACATCAGCTCCTACAATGAGCAGTTCTTC. Translated, it gives CASSPDISSYNEQFF.